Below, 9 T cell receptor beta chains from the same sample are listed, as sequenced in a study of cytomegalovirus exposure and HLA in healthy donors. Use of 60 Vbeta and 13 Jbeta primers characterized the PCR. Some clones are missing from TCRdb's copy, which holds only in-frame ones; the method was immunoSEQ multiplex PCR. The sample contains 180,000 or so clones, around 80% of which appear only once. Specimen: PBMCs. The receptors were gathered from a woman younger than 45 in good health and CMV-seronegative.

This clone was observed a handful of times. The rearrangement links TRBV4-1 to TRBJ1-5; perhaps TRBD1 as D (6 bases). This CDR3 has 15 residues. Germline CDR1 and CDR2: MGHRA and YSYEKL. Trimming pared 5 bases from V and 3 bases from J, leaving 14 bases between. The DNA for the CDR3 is TGCGCCAGCAGCGCAAGCCGACAGGCCAATCAGCCCCAGCATTTT. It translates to CASSASRQANQPQHF.

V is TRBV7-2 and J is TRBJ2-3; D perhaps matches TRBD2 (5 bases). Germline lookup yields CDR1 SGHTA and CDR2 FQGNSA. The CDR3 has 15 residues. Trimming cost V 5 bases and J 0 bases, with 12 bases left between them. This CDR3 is CASSPMGVSTDTQYF. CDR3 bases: TGTGCCAGCAGCCCAATGGGAGTAAGCACAGATACGCAGTATTTT. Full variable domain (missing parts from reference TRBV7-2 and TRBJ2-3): GAGVSQSPSNKVTEKGKDVELRCDPISGHTALYWYRQSLGQGLEFLIYFQGNSAPDKSGLPSDRFSAERTGGSVSTLTIQRTQQEDSAVYLCASSPMGVSTDTQYFGPGTRLTVL.

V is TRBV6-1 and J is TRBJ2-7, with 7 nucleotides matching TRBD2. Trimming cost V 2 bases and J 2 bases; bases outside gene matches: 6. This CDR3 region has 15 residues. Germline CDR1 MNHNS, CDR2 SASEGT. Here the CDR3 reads CASSESAGRAYEQYF. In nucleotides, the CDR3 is TGTGCCAGCAGTGAATCTGCAGGGAGGGCCTACGAGCAGTACTTC.

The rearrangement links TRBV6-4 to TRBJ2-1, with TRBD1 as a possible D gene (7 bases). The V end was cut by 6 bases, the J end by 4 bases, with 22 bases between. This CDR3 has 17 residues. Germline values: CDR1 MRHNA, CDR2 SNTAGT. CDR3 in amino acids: CASRKGRGTVTYNEQFF. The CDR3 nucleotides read TGTGCCAGCAGGAAAGGCCGCGGGACAGTAACTTACAATGAGCAGTTCTTC.

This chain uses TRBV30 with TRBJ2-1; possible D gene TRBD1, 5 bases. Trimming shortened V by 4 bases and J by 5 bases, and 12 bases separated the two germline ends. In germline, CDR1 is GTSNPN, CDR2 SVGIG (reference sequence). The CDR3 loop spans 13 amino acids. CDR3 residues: CAWKFQTDNEQFF. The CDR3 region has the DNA TGTGCCTGGAAGTTTCAGACAGACAATGAGCAGTTCTTC.

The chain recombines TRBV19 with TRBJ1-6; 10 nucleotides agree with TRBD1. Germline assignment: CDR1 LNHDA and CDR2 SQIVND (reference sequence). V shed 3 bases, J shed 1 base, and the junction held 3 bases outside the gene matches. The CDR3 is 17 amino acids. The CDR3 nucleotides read TGTGCCAGTAGTATCCGGGACAGGGGATCCTATAATTCACCCCTCCACTTT. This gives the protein CASSIRDRGSYNSPLHF.

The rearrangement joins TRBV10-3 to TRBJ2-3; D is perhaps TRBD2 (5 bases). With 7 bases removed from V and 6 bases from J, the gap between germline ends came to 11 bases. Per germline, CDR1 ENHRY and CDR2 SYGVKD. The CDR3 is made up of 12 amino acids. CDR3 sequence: CAITSSWDTQYF. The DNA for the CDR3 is TGTGCCATCACTTCTAGCTGGGATACGCAGTATTTT.

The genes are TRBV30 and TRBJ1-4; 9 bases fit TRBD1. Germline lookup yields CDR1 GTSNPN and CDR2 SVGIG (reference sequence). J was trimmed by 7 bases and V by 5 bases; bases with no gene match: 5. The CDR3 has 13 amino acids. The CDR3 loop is CAWGYRGLEKLFF. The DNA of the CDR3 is TGTGCCTGGGGTTACAGGGGGCTTGAAAAACTGTTTTTT.

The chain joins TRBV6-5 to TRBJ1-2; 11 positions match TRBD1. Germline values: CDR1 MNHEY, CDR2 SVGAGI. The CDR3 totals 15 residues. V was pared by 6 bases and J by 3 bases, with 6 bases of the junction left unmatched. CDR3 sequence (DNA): TGTGCCAGCAGCGGACAGGGGGCGGGGGACTATGGCTACACCTTC. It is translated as CASSGQGAGDYGYTF.